This T cell receptor beta chain was obtained from a study of cytomegalovirus exposure and HLA in healthy donors (dated by TCRdb to 2016 to 2017). A note on the overall study: An earlier analysis of 550 to 700 of the donors reported 250 to 350 Gb of sequence data and some 100 million unique TCR beta sequences from some 180 million T cells. In the later analysis, no new phenotypic data were used to find candidate immune exposures; instead, reliance was placed on TCR beta sequences and their occurrence across donors. A later analysis re-examined previously published TCR beta repertoires from just over 650 donors and added high-resolution HLA genotyping to investigate patterns of TCR occurrence. Using immunosequencing, the study profiled T cell repertoires from about 650 subjects and related those repertoires to cytomegalovirus serostatus. An early release covering roughly 600 HLA-typed donors comprised approximately 290 gigabases of sequencing data and tens of millions of unique TCR sequences. The study aimed to test whether cataloging public T cell receptors could reveal signatures of past pathogen exposure. The study combined high-throughput TCR immunosequencing, statistical association of individual TCRs with disease status, and machine learning to predict cytomegalovirus infection status. In addition to the first cohort of approximately 650 subjects, a separate validation cohort of approximately 130 different subjects was used. All discovery cohort repertoires had been generated using a single sequencing platform. Across about 380 genotyped donors of the cohort, an average of about 240,000 unique TCR beta nucleotide sequences per donor were sequenced, and roughly a sixth of those sequences were non-productive. The number of donors typed differed by locus, with roughly 629-640 for A, B, C, DRB1 and DQB1, over 500 for DQA1, 600 to 610 for DPA1, and some 450 for DPB1. HLA typing included class I and class II loci at four-digit resolution. An earlier analysis of around 540 of the donors applied high-throughput TCR beta sequencing to assess whether each TCR beta V gene segment acted as functional or pseudogenic. Because of strong linkage in the cohort, roughly five DR-DQ haplotypes were treated as single units for association and clustering. In a later genetic analysis, genome-wide SNP genotypes for about three fifths of the roughly 670 donors were used, and that subset was treated as a discovery cohort. The genetic ancestry cluster associated with self-reported Caucasian donors included around 76% of the 300 to 400 genotyped donors. Donor age, sex, ethnicity and CMV serostatus were collected together with the repertoire data. Broad study findings and their caveats: At a false discovery rate of 0.05, a later analysis linked approximately 18,000 TCR beta sequences to specific HLA alleles. In a later analysis, HLA-associated TCR beta chains showed more clonal expansion and lower generation probabilities than non-associated chains that were equally common. Correlated functional status among segregating V segments might reflect linkage disequilibrium, but an unknown experimental factor could not be ruled out. A later analysis reported that several top co-occurrence clusters appeared linked to parvovirus B19, influenza, CMV and Epstein-Barr virus. In both the original and validation cohorts, the classifier was reported to diagnose cytomegalovirus status with high specificity and sensitivity. In this cohort, only TCR beta chains were sequenced, and detectable features were limited by the absence of alpha or paired-chain data. Sequencing depth was assumed to be roughly uniform across donors in the presence/absence analyses, though that assumption may not hold. In a later analysis, most CMV-associated TCR beta chains were found to appear HLA-restricted, with HLA associations seemingly driven largely by CMV exposure. The study listed 170 or so TCR beta chains as associated with cytomegalovirus. HLA typing was unavailable for some donors at each locus, so association tests used only the typed subset. Because counts were too low, seventeen rarely observed V segments, including chromosome 9 orphons, were left out of the earlier analysis of approximately 580 of the donors. In a later genetic analysis, fewer N-insertions in productive TCRs were reported among donors in an Asian-associated ancestry cluster than the roughly 700-donor mean. In vitro tests confirmed that a few of the cytomegalovirus-associated TCR beta chains recognize cytomegalovirus antigens. A later genetic analysis associated a missense DCLRE1C variant with V-gene and J-gene trimming of TCR beta chains, and an independent cohort replicated the association. In a later analysis, the rate of TCR association differed among HLA loci, with DRB1 alleles having the most associated TCRs and HLA-C alleles having the fewest. An earlier analysis of 587 of the donors showed that most TCR beta V segments appeared in productive rearrangements either about 87% or about 30% of the time, which broadly matched IMGT annotations. Strong co-occurrence of HLA alleles, especially DR and DQ, made assigning TCR associations to individual alleles difficult. Most TCR sequences were seen in very few donors, while some public TCRs were found in many individuals. It was suggested by the authors that the approach could potentially be generalized to other disease states and immunological phenotypes. A further reported finding was that TCR beta sequences accurately predicted the HLA-A and HLA-B alleles for most subjects in the first cohort. Immune exposure information for the cohort was limited to CMV serostatus. Because the 87-base-pair reads could not distinguish some IMGT-functional V segments, including TRBV6-2 and TRBV6-3, those segments were excluded. A group of highly shared sequence variants was considered likely to be a technical artifact of the sequencing pipeline.

As regards this clone: Which antigen it targets is not known. No quality values exist for individual bases; no much larger clone is one base distant.

In total, roughly 670 healthy bone marrow donors made up the cohort. At the time of sampling, every cohort member was nominally healthy, though immune exposures that went unrecorded were likely present. The donor tested CMV seronegative and was one of the 352 seronegative cohort members. A peripheral blood sample was provided by each donor, and peripheral blood mononuclear cells were used for TCR beta sequencing. The Qiagen DNeasy Blood Extraction Kit was used to extract genomic DNA from the blood cell samples. Libraries were prepared through the immunoSEQ multiplex PCR assay. For the multiplex PCR, a mixture combining 60 forward primers for TCR Vbeta segments and 13 reverse primers for TCR Jbeta segments was used. The CDR3 region of rearranged TCR beta genes was amplified from genomic DNA with a multiplex PCR assay. The Illumina HiSeq System was used to sequence the amplified TCR beta libraries as 87-base-pair reads. In the authors' own workflow: In a later analysis, 70 million to 95 million unique TCR beta chains were counted across the 650 to 700 repertoires, and around 11 million of these chains were shared by at least two donors. To remove PCR and sequencing errors, raw reads were error-corrected and collapsed into unique sequences using a nearest-neighbor algorithm that merged closely related sequences. CDR3 sequences were aligned to IMGT reference sequences to assign V, D and J gene segments. For a sequence to be retained, at least a six-nucleotide match to both a V gene segment and a J gene segment was required. Rearrangements were called productive when the CDR3 lacked stop codons and stayed in frame with V and J; all others were non-productive. CDR3 was defined according to IMGT convention as the region running from the second conserved V-encoded cysteine to the conserved J-encoded phenylalanine. The earlier analysis of 500 to 750 of the donors excluded any sequence lacking an unambiguous match to a single V gene segment. An earlier analysis of some 610 of the donors called V segments functional above 56.7% productive rearrangements and segregating when the between-donor standard deviation exceeded 5%. To diagnose cytomegalovirus status from the catalog of TCR beta chain sequences, a statistical classification framework was built. In a later analysis, V and J genes were assigned by comparing TCR nucleotide sequences against IMGT/GENE-DB human TR gene sequences. A later analysis assigned CDR3 sequences and most-parsimonious VDJ recombination scenarios with the TCRdist pipeline. In a later analysis, every TCR beta chain was defined by the combination of its CDR3 amino acid sequence and its V-gene family, and reads without a unique V-gene family were dropped. As a way to deal with suspected cross-contamination and a sequencing artifact, a later analysis dropped 450 to 700 nucleotide sequences that were highly shared and had low generation probability. In a later analysis, a clonal expansion index for each public chain was calculated from normalized within-repertoire ranks of inferred template counts. Generation probabilities in a later analysis came from a VDJ recombination model fitted to out-of-frame rearrangements, and those results were checked against IGoR. A later analysis scored TCR-TCR, TCR-HLA and TCR-CMV co-occurrence with hypergeometric tests, applying a repertoire-size bias correction to TCR pairs. In a later analysis, false discovery rates were estimated by permuting HLA or CMV assignments 20 times. A later analysis grouped co-occurring TCRs with DBSCAN, adding TCRdist sequence similarity when clustering within HLA-allele-positive subsets. Co-occurrence clustering excluded repertoires with fewer than 30,000 or more than 120,000 public chains, plus five with anomalous nucleotide sharing. TCRdb holds this immuneACCESS table with in-frame rearrangements only. Some clones are missing; in checked studies, unresolved V genes explain under half, and the rest has no known cause. V and J calls and clone size are given by that table; D and trimming were obtained from the DNA. Recorded for this sample are 150,000 to 200,000 clones; approximately 80% of them occurred a single time. The top ten clones comprise about 3% of the sample.

According to the germline V gene, CDR1 reads SNHLY and CDR2 reads FYNNEI. The CDR3, from cysteine to phenylalanine, totals 15 residues. This entry keeps only the CDR3 DNA: 45 bases, framed from base 1. The trim is 5 bases for V and 3 bases for J, with a gap of 14 bases between the germline ends. The sequenced sample was PBMCs. The source of this sequence is a male donor in good health and CMV-seronegative. The chain is encoded by TRBV2 joined to TRBJ2-1; too little of a D gene remains to name it. The nucleotides are TGTGCCAGCAGTTTTGGGCCCCCTGACTACAATGAGCAGTTCTTC. Its translation reads: CASSFGPPDYNEQFF.